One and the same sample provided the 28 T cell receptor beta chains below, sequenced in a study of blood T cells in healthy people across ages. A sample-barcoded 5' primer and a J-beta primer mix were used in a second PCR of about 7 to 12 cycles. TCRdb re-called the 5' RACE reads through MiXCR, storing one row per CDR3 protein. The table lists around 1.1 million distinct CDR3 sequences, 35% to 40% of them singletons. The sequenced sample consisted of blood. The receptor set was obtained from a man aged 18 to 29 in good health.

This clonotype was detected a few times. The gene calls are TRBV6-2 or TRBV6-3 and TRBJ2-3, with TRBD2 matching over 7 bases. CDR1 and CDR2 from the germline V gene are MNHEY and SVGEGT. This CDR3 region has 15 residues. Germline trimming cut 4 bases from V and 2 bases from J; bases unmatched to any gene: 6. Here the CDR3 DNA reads TGTGCCAGCAGTTTTCTGAAGCGGGACACAGATACGCAGTATTTT. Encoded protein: CASSFLKRDTDTQYF.

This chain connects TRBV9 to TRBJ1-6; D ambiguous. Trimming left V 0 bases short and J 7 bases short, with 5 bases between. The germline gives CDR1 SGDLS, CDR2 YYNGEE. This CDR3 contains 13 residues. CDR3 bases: TGTGCCAGCAGCGTAGCTGAGAATTCACCCCTCCACTTT. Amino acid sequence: CASSVAENSPLHF.

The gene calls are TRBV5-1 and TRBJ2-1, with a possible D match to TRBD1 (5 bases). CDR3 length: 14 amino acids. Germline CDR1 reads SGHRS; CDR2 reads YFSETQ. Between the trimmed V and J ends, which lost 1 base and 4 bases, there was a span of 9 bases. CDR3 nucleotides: TGCGCCAGCAGCTTGACTGACAGATACAATGAGCAGTTCTTC. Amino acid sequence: CASSLTDRYNEQFF. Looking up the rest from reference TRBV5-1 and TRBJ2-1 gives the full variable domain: KAGVTQTPRYLIKTRGQQVTLSCSPISGHRSVSWYQQTPGQGLQFLFEYFSETQRNKGNFPGRFSGRQFSNSRSEMNVSTLELGDSALYLCASSLTDRYNEQFFGPGTRLTVL.

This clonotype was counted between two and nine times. CDR3 loop: CASSFIASGDEQFF. CDR3 DNA sequence: TGTGCCAGCAGTTTTATTGCTAGCGGGGATGAGCAGTTCTTC. V usage is TRBV27 and J usage is TRBJ2-1; 9 positions match TRBD2. Germline loops: CDR1 MNHEY, CDR2 SMNVEV (reference sequence). The CDR3 covers 14 residues. V gave up 3 bases and J gave up 8 bases; unmatched junction bases: 5.

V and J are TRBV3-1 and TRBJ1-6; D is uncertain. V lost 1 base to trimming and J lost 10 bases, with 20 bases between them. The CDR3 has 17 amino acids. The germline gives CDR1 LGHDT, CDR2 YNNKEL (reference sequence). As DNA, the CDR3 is TGTGCCAGCAGCCAAGGTCCGATGGGCGCCCGAGTGTCACCCCTCCACTTT. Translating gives CASSQGPMGARVSPLHF.

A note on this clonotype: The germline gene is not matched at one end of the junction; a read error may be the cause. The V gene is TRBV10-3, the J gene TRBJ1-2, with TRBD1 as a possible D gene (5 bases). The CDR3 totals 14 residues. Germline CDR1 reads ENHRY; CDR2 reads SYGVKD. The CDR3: CAVSRDSSNYGYTF. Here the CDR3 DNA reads TGTGCCGTCAGCAGGGACTCGTCTAACTATGGCTACACCTTC.

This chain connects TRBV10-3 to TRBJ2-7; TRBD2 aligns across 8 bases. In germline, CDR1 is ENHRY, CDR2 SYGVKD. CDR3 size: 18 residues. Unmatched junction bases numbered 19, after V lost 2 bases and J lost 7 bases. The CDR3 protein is CAISELLAGESSYNEQYF. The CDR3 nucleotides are TGTGCCATCAGTGAGCTCCTAGCGGGTGAAAGCTCCTACAATGAGCAGTACTTC.

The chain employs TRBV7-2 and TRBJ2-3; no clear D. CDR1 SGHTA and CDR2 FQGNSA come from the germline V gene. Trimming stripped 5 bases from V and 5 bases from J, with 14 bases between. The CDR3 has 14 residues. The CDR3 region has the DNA TGTGCCAGCAGCGTGGACCGTAATTTAGATACGCAGTATTTT. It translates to CASSVDRNLDTQYF.

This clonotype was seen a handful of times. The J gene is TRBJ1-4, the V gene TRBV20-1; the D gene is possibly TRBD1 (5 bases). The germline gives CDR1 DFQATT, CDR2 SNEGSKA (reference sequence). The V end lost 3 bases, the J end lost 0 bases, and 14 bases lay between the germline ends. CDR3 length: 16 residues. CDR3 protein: CSASSRVRATNEKLFF. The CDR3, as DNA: TGCAGTGCTAGCAGCAGGGTTCGTGCAACTAATGAAAAACTGTTTTTT.

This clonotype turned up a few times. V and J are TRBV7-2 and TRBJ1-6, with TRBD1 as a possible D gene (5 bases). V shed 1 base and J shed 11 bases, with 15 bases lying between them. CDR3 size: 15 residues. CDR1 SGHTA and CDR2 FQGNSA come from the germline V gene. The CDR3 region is CASSLERPQGTPLHF. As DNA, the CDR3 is TGTGCCAGCAGCTTAGAGAGGCCGCAGGGAACACCCCTCCACTTT.

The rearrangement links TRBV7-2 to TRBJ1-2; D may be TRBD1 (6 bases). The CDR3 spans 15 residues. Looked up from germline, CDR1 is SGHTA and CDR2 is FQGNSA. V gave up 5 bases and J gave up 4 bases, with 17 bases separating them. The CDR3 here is CASSPTGSGLYGYTF. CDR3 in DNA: TGTGCCAGCAGCCCCACAGGGTCAGGCCTCTATGGCTACACCTTC.

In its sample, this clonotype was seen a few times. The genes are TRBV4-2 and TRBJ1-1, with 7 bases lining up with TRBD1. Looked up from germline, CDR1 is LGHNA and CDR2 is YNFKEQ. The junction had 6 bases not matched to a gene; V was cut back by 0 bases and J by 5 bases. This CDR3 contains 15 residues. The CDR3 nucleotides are TGTGCCAGCAGCCAAGAAGGGGGCGGGGAGACTGAAGCTTTCTTT. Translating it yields CASSQEGGGETEAFF.

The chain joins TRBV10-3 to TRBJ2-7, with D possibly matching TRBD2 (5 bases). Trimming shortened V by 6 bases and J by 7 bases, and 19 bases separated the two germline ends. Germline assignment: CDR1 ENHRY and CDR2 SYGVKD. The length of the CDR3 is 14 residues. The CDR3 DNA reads TGTGCCATCAGGGCGGAGGTTCTTCGGAATGAGCAGTACTTC. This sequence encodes CAIRAEVLRNEQYF.

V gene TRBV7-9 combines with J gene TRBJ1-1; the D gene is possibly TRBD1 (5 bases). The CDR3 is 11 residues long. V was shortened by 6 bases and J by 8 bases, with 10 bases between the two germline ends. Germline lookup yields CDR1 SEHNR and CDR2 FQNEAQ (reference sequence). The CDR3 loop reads CASRRGEEAFF. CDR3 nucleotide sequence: TGTGCCAGCAGAAGAGGGGAAGAAGCTTTCTTT.

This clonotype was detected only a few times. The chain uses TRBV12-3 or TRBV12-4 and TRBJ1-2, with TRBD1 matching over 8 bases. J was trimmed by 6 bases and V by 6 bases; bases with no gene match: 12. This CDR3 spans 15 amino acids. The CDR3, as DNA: TGTGCCAGCAGCCGCGCAACAGGGGGTAGCAATGGCTACACCTTC. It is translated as CASSRATGGSNGYTF.

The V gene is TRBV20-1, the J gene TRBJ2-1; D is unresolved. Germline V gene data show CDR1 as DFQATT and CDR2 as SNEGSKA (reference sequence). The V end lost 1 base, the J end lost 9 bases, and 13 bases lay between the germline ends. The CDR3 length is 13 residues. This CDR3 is CSARVSTVGEQFF. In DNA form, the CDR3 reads TGCAGTGCTAGAGTCTCGACCGTAGGTGAGCAGTTCTTC.

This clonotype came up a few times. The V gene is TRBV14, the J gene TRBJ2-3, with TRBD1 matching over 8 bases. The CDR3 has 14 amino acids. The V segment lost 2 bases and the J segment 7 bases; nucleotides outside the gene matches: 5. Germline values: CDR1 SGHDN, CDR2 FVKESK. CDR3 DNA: TGTGCCAGCAGCCAATCAGACAGGGGTCATACGCAGTATTTT. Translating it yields CASSQSDRGHTQYF. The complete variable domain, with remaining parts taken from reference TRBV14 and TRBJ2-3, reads EAGVTQFPSHSVIEKGQTVTLRCDPISGHDNLYWYRRVMGKEIKFLLHFVKESKQDESGMPNNRFLAERTGGTYSTLKVQPAELEDSGVYFCASSQSDRGHTQYFGPGTRLTVL.

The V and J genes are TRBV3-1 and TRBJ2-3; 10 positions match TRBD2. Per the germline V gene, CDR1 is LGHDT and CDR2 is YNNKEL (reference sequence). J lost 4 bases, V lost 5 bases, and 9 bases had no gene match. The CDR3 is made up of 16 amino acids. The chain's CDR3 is CASSYPAGGPADTQYF. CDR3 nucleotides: TGTGCCAGCAGCTACCCAGCGGGGGGGCCGGCAGATACGCAGTATTTT.

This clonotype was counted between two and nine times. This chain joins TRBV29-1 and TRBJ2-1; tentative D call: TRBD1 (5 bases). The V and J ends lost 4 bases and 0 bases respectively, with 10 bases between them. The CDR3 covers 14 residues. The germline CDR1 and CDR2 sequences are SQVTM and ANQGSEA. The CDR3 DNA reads TGCAGCGTTGGGAACAGGCTCTCCTACAATGAGCAGTTCTTC. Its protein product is CSVGNRLSYNEQFF.

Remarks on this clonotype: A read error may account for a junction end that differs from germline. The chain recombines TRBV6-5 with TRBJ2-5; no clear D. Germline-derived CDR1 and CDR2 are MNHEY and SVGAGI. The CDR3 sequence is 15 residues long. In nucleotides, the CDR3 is TGTGTCAGCAGTTACTCAACGGGCAGCTCCGAGACCCAGTACTTC. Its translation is CVSSYSTGSSETQYF.

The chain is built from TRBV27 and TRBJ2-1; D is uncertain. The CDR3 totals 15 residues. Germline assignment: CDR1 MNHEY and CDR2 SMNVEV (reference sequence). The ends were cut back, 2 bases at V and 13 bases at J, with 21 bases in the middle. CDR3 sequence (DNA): TGTGCCAGCAGTTTAGGTAACCGGCAAAAAGAGACCCAGTTCTTC. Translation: CASSLGNRQKETQFF.

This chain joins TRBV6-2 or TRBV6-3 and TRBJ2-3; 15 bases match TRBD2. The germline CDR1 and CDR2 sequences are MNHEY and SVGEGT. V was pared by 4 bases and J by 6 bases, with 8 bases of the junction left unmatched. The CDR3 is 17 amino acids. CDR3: CASSSPRTSGGADTQYF. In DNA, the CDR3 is TGTGCCAGCAGTTCCCCTCGGACTAGCGGGGGGGCCGATACGCAGTATTTT.

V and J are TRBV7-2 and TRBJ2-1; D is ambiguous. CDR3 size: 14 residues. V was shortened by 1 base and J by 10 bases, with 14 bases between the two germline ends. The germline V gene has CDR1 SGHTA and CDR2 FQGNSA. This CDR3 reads CASSLEADSYEQFF. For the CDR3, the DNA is TGTGCCAGCAGCTTAGAGGCAGACTCCTACGAGCAGTTCTTC.

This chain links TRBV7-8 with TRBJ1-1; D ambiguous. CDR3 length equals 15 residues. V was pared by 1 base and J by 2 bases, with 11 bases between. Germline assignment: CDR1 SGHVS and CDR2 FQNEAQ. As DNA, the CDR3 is TGTGCCAGCAGCTTAGTTTGGGCGTCCAACACTGAAGCTTTCTTT. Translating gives CASSLVWASNTEAFF.

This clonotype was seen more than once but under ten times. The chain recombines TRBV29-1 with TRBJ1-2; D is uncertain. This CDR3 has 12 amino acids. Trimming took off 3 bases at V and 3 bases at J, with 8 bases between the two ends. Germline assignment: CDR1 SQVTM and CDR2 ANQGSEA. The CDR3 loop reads CSVEGRDYGYTF. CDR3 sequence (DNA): TGCAGCGTTGAGGGGAGGGACTATGGCTACACCTTC. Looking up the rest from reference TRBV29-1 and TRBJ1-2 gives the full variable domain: SAVISQKPSRDICQRGTSLTIQCQVDSQVTMMFWYRQQPGQSLTLIATANQGSEATYESGFVIDKFPISRPNLTFSTLTVSNMSPEDSSIYLCSVEGRDYGYTFGSGTRLTVV.

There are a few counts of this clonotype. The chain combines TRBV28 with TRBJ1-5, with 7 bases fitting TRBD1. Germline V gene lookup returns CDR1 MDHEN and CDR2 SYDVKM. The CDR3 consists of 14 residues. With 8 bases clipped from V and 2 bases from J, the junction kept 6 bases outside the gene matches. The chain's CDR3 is CASRQGLRNQPQHF. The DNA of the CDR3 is TGTGCCAGCCGACAGGGACTGCGCAATCAGCCCCAGCATTTT. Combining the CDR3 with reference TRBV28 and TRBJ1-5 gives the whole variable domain DVKVTQSSRYLVKRTGEKVFLECVQDMDHENMFWYRQDPGLGLRLIYFSYDVKMKEKGDIPEGYSVSREKKERFSLILESASTNQTSMYLCASRQGLRNQPQHFGDGTRLSIL.

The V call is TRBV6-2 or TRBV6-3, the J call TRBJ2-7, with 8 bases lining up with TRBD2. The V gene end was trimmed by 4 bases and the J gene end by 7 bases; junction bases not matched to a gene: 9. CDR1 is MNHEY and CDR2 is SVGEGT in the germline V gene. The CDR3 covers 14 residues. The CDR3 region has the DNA TGTGCCAGCAGTTCTGGGACTAGTAGCGATGAGCAGTACTTC. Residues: CASSSGTSSDEQYF.

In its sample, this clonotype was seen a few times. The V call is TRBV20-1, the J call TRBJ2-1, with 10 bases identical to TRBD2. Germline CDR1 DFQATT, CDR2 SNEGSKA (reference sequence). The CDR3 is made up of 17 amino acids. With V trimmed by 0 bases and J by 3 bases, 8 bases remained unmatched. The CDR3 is CSARDRSGGARYNEQFF. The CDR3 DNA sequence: TGCAGTGCTAGAGACCGGAGCGGGGGGGCCCGCTACAATGAGCAGTTCTTC.